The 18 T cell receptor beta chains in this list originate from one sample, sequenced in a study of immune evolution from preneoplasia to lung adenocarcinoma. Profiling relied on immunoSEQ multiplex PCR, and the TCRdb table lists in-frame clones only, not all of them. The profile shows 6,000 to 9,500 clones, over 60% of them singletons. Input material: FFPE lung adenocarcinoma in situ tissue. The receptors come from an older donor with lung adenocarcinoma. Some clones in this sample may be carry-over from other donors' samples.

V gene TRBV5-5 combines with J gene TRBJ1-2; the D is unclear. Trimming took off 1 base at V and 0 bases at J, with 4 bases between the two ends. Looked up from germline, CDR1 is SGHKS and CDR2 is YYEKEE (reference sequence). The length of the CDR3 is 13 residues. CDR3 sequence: CASSLSPNYGYTF. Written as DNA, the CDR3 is TGTGCCAGCAGCTTGTCCCCTAACTATGGCTACACCTTC.

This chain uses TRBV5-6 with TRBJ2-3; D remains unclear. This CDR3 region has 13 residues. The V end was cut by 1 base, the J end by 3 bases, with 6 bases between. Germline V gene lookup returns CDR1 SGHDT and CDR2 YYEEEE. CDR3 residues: CASSLRATDTQYF. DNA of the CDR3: TGTGCCAGCAGCTTGCGGGCAACAGATACGCAGTATTTT. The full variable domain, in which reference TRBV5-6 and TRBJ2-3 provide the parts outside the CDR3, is DAGVTQSPTHLIKTRGQQVTLRCSPKSGHDTVSWYQQALGQGPQFIFQYYEEEERQRGNFPDRFSGHQFPNYSSELNVNALLLGDSALYLCASSLRATDTQYFGPGTRLTVL.

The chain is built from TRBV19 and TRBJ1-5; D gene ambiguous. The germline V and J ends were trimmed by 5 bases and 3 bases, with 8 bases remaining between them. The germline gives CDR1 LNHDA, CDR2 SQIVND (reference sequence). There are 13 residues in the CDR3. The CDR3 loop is CASSSKVNQPQHF. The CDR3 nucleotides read TGTGCCAGTAGTTCGAAGGTCAATCAGCCCCAGCATTTT.

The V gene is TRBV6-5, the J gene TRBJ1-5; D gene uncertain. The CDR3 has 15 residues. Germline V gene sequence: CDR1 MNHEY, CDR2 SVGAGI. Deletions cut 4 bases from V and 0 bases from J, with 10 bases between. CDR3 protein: CASSLQPYSNQPQHF. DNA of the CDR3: TGTGCCAGCAGTTTACAGCCCTATAGCAATCAGCCCCAGCATTTT.

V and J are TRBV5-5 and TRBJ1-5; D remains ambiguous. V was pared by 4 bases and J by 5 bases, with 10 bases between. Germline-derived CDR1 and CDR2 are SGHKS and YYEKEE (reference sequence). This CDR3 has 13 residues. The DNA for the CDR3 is TGTGCCAGCAGCATTGACCCATATCAGCCCCAGCATTTT. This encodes CASSIDPYQPQHF.

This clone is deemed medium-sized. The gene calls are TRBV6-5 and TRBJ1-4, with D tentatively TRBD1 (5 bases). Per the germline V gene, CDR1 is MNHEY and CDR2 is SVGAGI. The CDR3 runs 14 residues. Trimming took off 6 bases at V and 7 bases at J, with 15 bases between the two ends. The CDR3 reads CASSLGTGGEKLFF. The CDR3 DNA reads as TGTGCCAGCAGCTTGGGTACCGGGGGTGAAAAACTGTTTTTT.

CDR3 coding DNA: TGTGCCAGCTCACCTAGAGAAAAACTGTTTTTT. Translating gives CASSPREKLFF. The V and J genes are TRBV18 and TRBJ1-4; D is undetermined. CDR3 length: 11 residues. Trimming shortened V by 3 bases and J by 8 bases, and 4 bases separated the two germline ends. Germline V gene lookup returns CDR1 KGHSH and CDR2 LQKENI.

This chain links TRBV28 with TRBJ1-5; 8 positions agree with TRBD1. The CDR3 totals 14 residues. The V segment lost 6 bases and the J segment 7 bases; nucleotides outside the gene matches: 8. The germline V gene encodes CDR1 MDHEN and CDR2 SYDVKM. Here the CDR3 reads CASSFQGAEQPQHF. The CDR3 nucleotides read TGTGCCAGCAGCTTTCAGGGGGCTGAGCAGCCCCAGCATTTT.

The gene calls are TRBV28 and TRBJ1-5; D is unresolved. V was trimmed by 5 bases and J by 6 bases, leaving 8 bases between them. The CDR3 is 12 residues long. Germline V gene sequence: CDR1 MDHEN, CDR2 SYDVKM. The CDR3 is CASSPSIQPQHF. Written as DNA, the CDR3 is TGTGCCAGCAGTCCGTCCATTCAGCCCCAGCATTTT.

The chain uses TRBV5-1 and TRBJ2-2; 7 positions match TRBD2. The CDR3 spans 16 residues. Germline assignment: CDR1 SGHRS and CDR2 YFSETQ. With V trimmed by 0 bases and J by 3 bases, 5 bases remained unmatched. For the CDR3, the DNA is TGCGCCAGCAGCTTGGCCGGGGGGTTGGACACCGGGGAGCTGTTTTTT. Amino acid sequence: CASSLAGGLDTGELFF.

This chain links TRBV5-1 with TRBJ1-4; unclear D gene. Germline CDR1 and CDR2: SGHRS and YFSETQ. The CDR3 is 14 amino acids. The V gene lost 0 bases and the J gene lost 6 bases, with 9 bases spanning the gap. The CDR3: CASSLGSADEKLFF. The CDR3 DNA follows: TGCGCCAGCAGCTTGGGCAGCGCCGATGAAAAACTGTTTTTT. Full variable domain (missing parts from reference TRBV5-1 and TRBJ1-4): KAGVTQTPRYLIKTRGQQVTLSCSPISGHRSVSWYQQTPGQGLQFLFEYFSETQRNKGNFPGRFSGRQFSNSRSEMNVSTLELGDSALYLCASSLGSADEKLFFGSGTQLSVL.

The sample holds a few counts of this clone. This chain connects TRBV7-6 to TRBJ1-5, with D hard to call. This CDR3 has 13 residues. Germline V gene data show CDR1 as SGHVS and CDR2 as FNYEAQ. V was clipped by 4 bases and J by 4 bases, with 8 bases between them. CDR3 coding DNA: TGTGCCAGCAGCTCGTCGGGAAATCAGCCCCAGCATTTT. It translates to CASSSSGNQPQHF.

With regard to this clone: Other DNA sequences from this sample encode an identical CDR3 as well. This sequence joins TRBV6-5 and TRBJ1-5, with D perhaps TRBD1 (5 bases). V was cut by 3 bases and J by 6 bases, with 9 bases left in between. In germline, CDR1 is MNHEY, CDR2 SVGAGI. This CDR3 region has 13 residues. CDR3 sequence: CASSYGGSQPQHF. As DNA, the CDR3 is TGTGCCAGCAGTTATGGGGGAAGTCAGCCCCAGCATTTT.

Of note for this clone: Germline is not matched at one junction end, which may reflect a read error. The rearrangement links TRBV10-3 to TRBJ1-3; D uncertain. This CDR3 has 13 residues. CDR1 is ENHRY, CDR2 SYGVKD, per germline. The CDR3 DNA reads TGTGCCATCAGTGGCAGCTCTGAAAACACCATATATTTT. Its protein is CAISGSSENTIYF.

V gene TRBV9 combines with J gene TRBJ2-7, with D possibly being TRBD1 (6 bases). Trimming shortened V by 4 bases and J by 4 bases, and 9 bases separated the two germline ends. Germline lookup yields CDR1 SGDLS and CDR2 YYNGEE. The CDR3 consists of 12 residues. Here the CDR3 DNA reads TGTGCCAGCAGCTCCACAGGGTACGAGCAGTACTTC. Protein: CASSSTGYEQYF.

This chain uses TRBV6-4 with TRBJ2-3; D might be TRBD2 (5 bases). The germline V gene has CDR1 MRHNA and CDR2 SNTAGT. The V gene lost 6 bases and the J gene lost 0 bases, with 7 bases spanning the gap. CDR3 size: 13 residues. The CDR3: CASSGESTDTQYF. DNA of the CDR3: TGTGCCAGCAGCGGGGAAAGCACAGATACGCAGTATTTT.

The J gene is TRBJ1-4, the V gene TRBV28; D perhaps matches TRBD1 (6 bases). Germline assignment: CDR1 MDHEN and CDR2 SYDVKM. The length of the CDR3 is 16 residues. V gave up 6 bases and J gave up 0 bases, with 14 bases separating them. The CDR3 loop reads CASSSSTGSTNEKLFF. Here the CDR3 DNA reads TGTGCCAGCAGCTCCTCCACAGGGTCAACTAATGAAAAACTGTTTTTT. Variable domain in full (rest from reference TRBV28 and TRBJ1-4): DVKVTQSSRYLVKRTGEKVFLECVQDMDHENMFWYRQDPGLGLRLIYFSYDVKMKEKGDIPEGYSVSREKKERFSLILESASTNQTSMYLCASSSSTGSTNEKLFFGSGTQLSVL.

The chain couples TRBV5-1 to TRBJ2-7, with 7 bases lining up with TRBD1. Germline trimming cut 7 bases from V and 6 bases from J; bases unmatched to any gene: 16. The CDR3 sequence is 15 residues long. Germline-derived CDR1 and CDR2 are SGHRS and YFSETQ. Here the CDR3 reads CASAEQGQATGEQYF. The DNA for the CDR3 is TGCGCCAGCGCCGAACAGGGGCAGGCGACGGGCGAGCAGTACTTC.